Listed below are T cell receptor beta chains from one sample, sequenced in a study of CD8+CD57+ T cells in acquired aplastic anemia. TCRdb recomputed calls from the reads with MiXCR, one row per CDR3 protein. The sample gives 200,000 to 250,000 distinct CDR3 sequences, approximately 65% of which show up once; roughly three fifths is in the top ten. Sequenced input: sorted CD4+, CD8+, or CD8+CD57+ T cells (not recorded which) from PBMCs. Source of these receptors: a human donor with aplastic anemia. CDR3s leave out the opening cysteine and the closing phenylalanine or tryptophan. Size tells how often a clone was seen (once, few, many) or the class of an expanded clone, and some rows leave it out.

clone size | J gene | V gene | CDR3 protein
few | TRBJ2-3 | TRBV15 | ATSRDSGASDTQY
many | TRBJ2-7 | TRBV27 | ASSAGTGYEQY
NA | TRBJ2-1 | TRBV7-9 | ASSTPGATTNEQF
many | TRBJ1-3 | TRBV4-1 | ASSQDGNSGNTIY
NA | TRBJ1-6 | TRBV12-3/TRBV12-4 | ASKDRGNSGSPLH
NA | TRBJ2-7 | TRBV5-1 | ASSWTSGRSSYEQY
NA | TRBJ1-2 | TRBV24-1 | APYLVRTPYGYT
NA | TRBJ2-3 | TRBV5-1 | ASSYGRQTDTQY
few | TRBJ1-4 | TRBV5-6 | ASSLSGAGSYEKLF
NA | TRBJ2-2 | TRBV19 | ASSPRFLPNRGELF
few | TRBJ2-7 | TRBV7-8 | ASSLAEGNYEQY
NA | TRBJ2-2 | TRBV4-2 | ASSPGTGDTGELF
NA | TRBJ1-2 | TRBV6-5 | ASSYGAGLATNYGYT
NA | TRBJ2-7 | TRBV7-8 | ASSSDSSGTGAYEQY
many | TRBJ1-2 | TRBV7-6 | ASREGQGLNYGYT
few | TRBJ2-5 | TRBV24-1 | ATSEGETQY
few | TRBJ2-6 | TRBV4-1 | ASSQGVGGVYVLT
NA | TRBJ2-5 | TRBV2 | ASSQTSGAGETQY
NA | TRBJ2-1 | TRBV5-1 | ASSPGTGAYNEQF
NA | TRBJ1-1 | TRBV2 | ASKTGGLGAEAF
NA | TRBJ2-7 | TRBV5-1 | ASSIGTGGKQY
once | TRBJ2-1 | TRBV2 | ASMRGYNEQF
NA | TRBJ1-2 | TRBV15 | ATSRVSEVYYGYT
NA | TRBJ2-2 | TRBV2 | ASSQDGRSGELF
few | TRBJ2-1 | TRBV15 | ATSRDRVNNEQF
NA | TRBJ2-1 | TRBV19 | ASTQLAGGRGNEQF
NA | TRBJ2-5 | TRBV5-6 | ASSLTLGVQETQY
NA | TRBJ2-4 | TRBV25-1 | ASRGWGAKNIQY
few | TRBJ2-7 | TRBV7-9 | ASSPPLRMARNEQY
NA | TRBJ1-3 | TRBV15 | ATSSPGTGIDTIY
NA | TRBJ2-1 | TRBV19 | ASSRRTQREVNNEQF
few | TRBJ2-5 | TRBV29-1 | SVLLLAGGGETQY
NA | TRBJ1-2 | TRBV20-1 | SARDGRNYGYT
NA | TRBJ2-7 | TRBV7-2 | ASSQGETIYEQY
NA | TRBJ1-6 | TRBV20-1 | SARKDGYNSPLH
NA | TRBJ2-7 | TRBV2 | ASGPGPGGYEQY
many | TRBJ2-5 | TRBV4-1 | ASSQTEGPTETQY
NA | TRBJ2-3 | TRBV7-6 | ASSLGPEDTQY
NA | TRBJ2-3 | TRBV24-1 | ATSIDGGTDTQY
few | TRBJ2-7 | TRBV7-2 | ASSEPGGVSSYEQY